Presented here are 18 T cell receptor beta chains from one specimen sequenced in a study of shared clonotypes between healthy human individuals. Method: immunoSEQ multiplex PCR; TCRdb's copy keeps in-frame clones and lacks some. The sample comprises millions of clones, 90% to 95% of which are singletons, and roughly 0.13% rests with the top ten. Sequencing used naive CD4+ T cells sorted from blood. This sample's subset: CD45RA+ positively selected. All receptors come from a man aged 18-30 years in good health.

The chain joins TRBV5-6 to TRBJ1-2; TRBD1 aligns across 9 bases. V trimming: 4 bases; J trimming: 4 bases; junction bases outside the gene matches: 8. From germline, CDR1 is SGHDT and CDR2 YYEEEE. The CDR3 is made up of 15 amino acids. The CDR3 protein is CASSPGTGRSYGYTF. The CDR3 DNA follows: TGTGCCAGCAGCCCGGGGACAGGGCGAAGCTATGGCTACACCTTC.

The chain employs TRBV28 and TRBJ2-5; D is perhaps TRBD2 (6 bases). The CDR3 is 13 amino acids. CDR1 is MDHEN, CDR2 SYDVKM, per germline. Between the trimmed V and J ends, which lost 4 bases and 3 bases, there was a span of 9 bases. The CDR3 nucleotides read TGTGCCAGCAGTTGGGGGGAGGAAGAGACCCAGTACTTC. Protein sequence: CASSWGEEETQYF.

CDR3 bases: TGCGCCAGCAGCCAAGGAGGACAGGGGGCCCGAGAGACCCAGTACTTC. Amino acids: CASSQGGQGARETQYF. The chain is built from TRBV4-3 and TRBJ2-5; TRBD1 aligns across 11 bases. The V segment lost 1 base and the J segment 4 bases; nucleotides outside the gene matches: 5. CDR1 LGHNA and CDR2 YSLEER come from the germline V gene. The CDR3 length is 16 residues.

About this clone: Other DNA sequences of this sample code for an identical CDR3. The chain has TRBV18 and TRBJ2-1; D remains unclear. The CDR3 is 11 amino acids. V lost 3 bases, J lost 8 bases, and 5 bases lay in between. From germline, CDR1 is KGHSH and CDR2 LQKENI. The CDR3 reads CASSPKDEQFF. CDR3 DNA sequence: TGTGCCAGCTCACCCAAAGATGAGCAGTTCTTC.

This chain connects TRBV18 to TRBJ1-4; 7 bases agree with TRBD1. V lost 2 bases to trimming and J lost 7 bases; unmatched junction nucleotides: 13. CDR1 and CDR2 (germline): KGHSH, LQKENI. The CDR3 has 17 amino acids. Here the CDR3 reads CASSPSETGLFGEKLFF. DNA for the CDR3: TGTGCCAGCTCACCATCGGAGACAGGGCTGTTTGGTGAAAAACTGTTTTTT.

The V and J genes are TRBV5-1 and TRBJ2-7; 10 bases agree with TRBD1. The germline gives CDR1 SGHRS, CDR2 YFSETQ. Losses at the gene ends were 5 bases for V and 5 bases for J; bases not matched to a gene: 7. The length of the CDR3 is 14 residues. The CDR3 sequence is CASSQGTGEHEQYF. CDR3 nucleotide sequence: TGCGCCAGCAGTCAAGGGACAGGGGAGCACGAGCAGTACTTC.

The chain couples TRBV6-6 to TRBJ1-1; D not resolved. Trimming removed 0 bases at V and 4 bases at J, with 6 bases between. This CDR3 has 13 amino acids. Germline-derived CDR1 and CDR2 are MNHNY and SVGAGI (reference sequence). This chain's CDR3 is CASSYSVGTEAFF. The CDR3 bases are TGTGCCAGCAGTTACTCGGTAGGCACTGAAGCTTTCTTT.

A note on this clone: This same CDR3 is encoded by further DNA sequences in the sample. The chain uses TRBV11-2 and TRBJ1-3; D unresolved. V was clipped by 1 base and J by 1 base, with 5 bases between them. This CDR3 contains 14 residues. Germline CDR1 is SGHAT and CDR2 is FQNNGV. CDR3 nucleotides: TGTGCCAGCAGCTTAGGAGGTTCTGGAAACACCATATATTTT. Protein product: CASSLGGSGNTIYF. The whole variable domain, filled in from reference TRBV11-2 and TRBJ1-3, reads EAGVAQSPRYKIIEKRQSVAFWCNPISGHATLYWYQQILGQGPKLLIQFQNNGVVDDSQLPKDRFSAERLKGVDSTLKIQPAKLEDSAVYLCASSLGGSGNTIYFGEGSWLTVV.

The chain has TRBV4-1 and TRBJ1-6; D gene ambiguous. V was pared by 0 bases and J by 5 bases, with 11 bases between. This CDR3 comprises 16 residues. CDR1 is MGHRA, CDR2 YSYEKL, per germline. CDR3 bases: TGCGCCAGCAGCCAAGATAAGGCCAGAGATAATTCACCCCTCCACTTT. Its protein product is CASSQDKARDNSPLHF.

V is TRBV7-8 and J is TRBJ2-7; 7 bases align to TRBD2. CDR1 SGHVS and CDR2 FQNEAQ come from the germline V gene. Trimming cost V 2 bases and J 0 bases; bases outside gene matches: 4. The CDR3 is made up of 15 amino acids. The CDR3 spells CASSLTSEPSYEQYF. As DNA, the CDR3 is TGTGCCAGCAGCTTAACTAGCGAACCCTCCTACGAGCAGTACTTC.

This chain connects TRBV29-1 to TRBJ1-1, with D possibly matching TRBD1 (6 bases). The length of the CDR3 is 15 residues. The germline gives CDR1 SQVTM, CDR2 ANQGSEA. V was shortened by 3 bases and J by 6 bases, with 20 bases between the two germline ends. The CDR3 reads CSVELLGAPRAEAFF. The CDR3 DNA reads TGCAGCGTTGAGCTCCTGGGGGCCCCGAGGGCTGAAGCTTTCTTT.

About this clone: The same CDR3 arises from other DNA sequences in this sample as well. The J gene is TRBJ1-5, the V gene TRBV5-1, with D tentatively TRBD1 (5 bases). CDR1 and CDR2 (germline): SGHRS, YFSETQ. Trimming shortened V by 4 bases and J by 2 bases, and 10 bases separated the two germline ends. CDR3 size: 14 residues. The CDR3 protein is CASSPRGGNQPQHF. The DNA for the CDR3 is TGCGCCAGCAGCCCACGGGGGGGCAATCAGCCCCAGCATTTT.

In its sample, this clone was seen once. This chain uses TRBV5-1 with TRBJ2-7, with TRBD1 as a possible D gene (6 bases). This CDR3 region has 17 residues. Trimming removed 1 base from V and 3 bases from J, with 20 bases in between. Germline V gene data show CDR1 as SGHRS and CDR2 as YFSETQ. DNA of the CDR3: TGCGCCAGCAGCTTGTTAGGGGGAACGACCATAAACTACGAGCAGTACTTC. It codes for CASSLLGGTTINYEQYF.

V and J are TRBV9 and TRBJ2-7; 7 bases are shared with TRBD2. Looked up from germline, CDR1 is SGDLS and CDR2 is YYNGEE. V was clipped by 0 bases and J by 0 bases; unmatched bases: 6. This CDR3 has 16 residues. The CDR3, as DNA: TGTGCCAGCAGCGTAGGTCCTAGCGGAAGCTCCTACGAGCAGTACTTC. The encoded protein is CASSVGPSGSSYEQYF.

This chain links TRBV5-1 with TRBJ2-3, with 7 nucleotides matching TRBD2. Germline CDR1 reads SGHRS; CDR2 reads YFSETQ. J was trimmed by 0 bases and V by 4 bases; bases with no gene match: 5. The CDR3 spans 15 residues. The CDR3 nucleotides are TGCGCCAGCAGCCCGACTAGCCTTAGCACAGATACGCAGTATTTT. This encodes CASSPTSLSTDTQYF.

In the case of this clone: Additional DNA sequences in this sample encode the identical CDR3. The chain couples TRBV6-5 to TRBJ2-1; D remains unclear. The V gene's germline CDR1 is MNHEY and CDR2 SVGAGI. CDR3 length equals 11 residues. Trimming shortened V by 5 bases and J by 4 bases, and 3 bases separated the two germline ends. CDR3: CASSTYNEQFF. CDR3 bases: TGTGCCAGCAGTACTTACAATGAGCAGTTCTTC.

The chain couples TRBV19 to TRBJ2-2, with 7 nucleotides matching TRBD2. Germline values: CDR1 LNHDA, CDR2 SQIVND (reference sequence). The CDR3 totals 14 residues. Trimming removed 6 bases from V and 8 bases from J; junction bases left unmatched: 9. As DNA, the CDR3 is TGTGCCAGTAGGCCAGCGGGACCGTTGGGGGAGCTGTTTTTT. This encodes CASRPAGPLGELFF.

The chain carries TRBV30 and TRBJ1-2; D is unresolved. Trimming left V 1 base short and J 1 base short, with 4 bases between. The germline V gene has CDR1 GTSNPN and CDR2 SVGIG (reference sequence). The CDR3 has 12 amino acids. CDR3: CAWSEHNYGYTF. DNA for the CDR3: TGTGCCTGGAGTGAACATAACTATGGCTACACCTTC.